This TCR beta chain was found in a study of T cells in women clearing cervical HPV infection (dated by TCRdb to 2017 to 2018). In the study overall: The cases were approximately 25 women with histologically confirmed HPV16-related CIN3 or worse, and 2 of these cases were invasive cancers. HLA typing was available for only a few women, so HLA type could not be excluded as a confounder. Case blood was taken at the visit when the lesion was first identified, whereas control blood was taken when infection was no longer detected. The controls were some 23 women whose single incident HPV16 infection cleared within 12 months with no development of precancer or cancer. Five blinded duplicates per group were added as quality controls, so that 60 or so samples were obtained: 50 or so participants and around 10 replicates. The parent cohort enrolled some 10,000 women aged 18 or older in Guanacaste, Costa Rica, during about 1993 to 1994 and followed them for about 7 years. For cases, a median interval of about 140 days, with an interquartile range of 90 to 200 days, was observed between lesion detection and blood sampling. Cases and controls were matched on year of sample collection and on age within five years. Cases had a median age of around 34 years compared with approximately 41 for controls, and baseline characteristics showed no significant differences between the groups. Nested within Costa Rica's Guanacaste HPV Natural History Study, an exploratory proof-of-principle case-control study compared TCR repertoires across cervical HPV16 outcomes.

Every participant had a single incident cervical HPV16 infection, and prevalent HPV16 infections were excluded. Cervical HPV DNA was detected with MY09/MY11 PCR, and genotyping was done with dot-blot hybridization. Around 16 mL of heparinized blood was centrifuged, after which the buffy coat was aliquoted, frozen at -30 degrees C, and then stored at -80 degrees C. QIAGEN kits were used to extract genomic DNA from buffy coat specimens. General findings and caveats noted by the study authors: TCR repertoire richness was significantly higher in CIN3+ cases than in controls across sequencing depths, while evenness did not differ. Cases had lower TRBV6-7 relative abundance than controls (about 0.1% versus 0.15%; Bonferroni P = 0.0008). Random forest classifiers combining richness and V gene abundances distinguished cases from controls with an estimated AUC of 0.83. Because of the cross-sectional design, the study could not determine whether the associations came before infection or resulted from infection, and neither effector/memory subsets nor HPV-specific T cells were isolated. T-cell numbers per sample were unknown, so richness differences could reflect varying T-cell content rather than repertoire biology.

On this clone itself: Its antigen specificity is not known. The sequenced fragment ends 3 residues before the CDR3 boundary, so the rest is inferred from the germline J gene.

TCR beta CDR3 regions were amplified by multiplex PCR using the immunoSEQ assay from an average of around 1.2 ug genomic DNA per sample. The assay corrected primer bias using a complete synthetic TCR repertoire to establish an amplification baseline. The amplicons were sequenced using the Illumina platform. In the original analysis: Error correction of the sequences involved clustering with frequency ratios plus a modified nearest-neighbor algorithm, after which the sequences were analyzed in the immunoSEQ Analyzer using IMGT gene definitions. At each rarefaction depth, TCR richness and evenness were averaged across 20 rarefaction repeats, and any sample with fewer sequences than the depth was left out. Wilcoxon rank sum tests with FDR correction were used to compare V, D and J gene relative abundances between the groups. An intraclass correlation of roughly 96% for TCR richness and an average of about 82% across 65 or so gene segments were obtained from the blinded duplicates. Entries here come from immuneACCESS through TCRdb and include only in-frame sequences with V and J called. Some clones fail to appear in such tables; in the studies checked, an unresolved V gene covers under half of the shortfall, and the cause of the remainder is unknown. V, J and clone size are taken as reported in that table, and D and trimming were inferred from the DNA itself. The table for this sample lists about 36,000 clones. The ten largest make up 3.7% of the sample.

The junction carries 11 bases between V and J, which are trimmed by 8 bases and 1 base respectively. CDR3 length: 12 amino acids, cysteine to phenylalanine. The DNA covers only part of the CDR3, 27 bases in frame from base 1. CDR1 and CDR2, per the germline V gene, are SQVTM and ANQGSEA. Sequencing input: blood buffy coat. Recombination connected TRBV29-1 to TRBJ2-5, with TRBD2 as a weak D call on 6 bases. The source is a woman between 18 and 69 years old with a cervical HPV16 infection that either progressed to CIN3+ or cleared (not recorded which). Incomplete CDR3 DNA: TGCAGCTCCCGGAGGGGCCAAGAGACC. This encodes CSSRRGQET. The complete CDR3 reads CSSRRGQETQYF.